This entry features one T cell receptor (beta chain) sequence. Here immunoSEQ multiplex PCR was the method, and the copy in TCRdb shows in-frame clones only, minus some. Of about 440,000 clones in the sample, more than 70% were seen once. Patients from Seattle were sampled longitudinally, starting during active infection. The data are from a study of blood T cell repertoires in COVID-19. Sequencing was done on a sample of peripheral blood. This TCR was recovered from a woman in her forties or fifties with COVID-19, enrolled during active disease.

The CDR3 loop reads CASSEALRGPDGYTF. The DNA of the CDR3 is TGTGCCAGCAGTGAAGCGCTGCGGGGGCCGGATGGCTACACCTTC. V usage is TRBV2 and J usage is TRBJ1-2; the D gene is possibly TRBD1 (6 bases). Trimming stripped 0 bases from V and 6 bases from J, with 14 bases between. CDR1 is SNHLY, CDR2 FYNNEI, per germline. The CDR3 extends over 15 amino acids.